This T cell receptor beta chain was sequenced during a study of vaccination and CD4 T cells after COVID-19. Once obtained from cultured CD4+ T cells, the DNA was sequenced using the Oncomine TCR Beta short-read assay. MiXCR, run by TCRdb on the PCR reads, gives a single entry per CDR3 protein. The sample lists some 20,000 distinct CDR3 sequences; approximately 60% were seen once. Details on this clonotype: What it binds is not known.

Germline V CDR1 and CDR2: MNHEY, SVGEGT. The CDR3 is made up of 16 amino acids. The V and J ends lost 2 bases and 4 bases respectively, with 17 bases between them. This sample's treatment: approximately nine-day PBMC culture with coronavirus spike peptide pools or control peptides (ViraFEST assay). The origin of this receptor is a human donor who had recovered from COVID-19. The source material was CD4+ T cells from blood, cultured in vitro. The V and J genes are TRBV6-2 or TRBV6-3 and TRBJ2-5; no firm D call. The CDR3 DNA reads as TGTGCCAGCAGTTACCCCGTGGGTCCTACGGGAGAGACCCAGTACTTC. It translates to CASSYPVGPTGETQYF.